This TCR beta chain was captured in a study of CD8 T cells in Susac syndrome. Study results and caveats: The authors acknowledged that the study's TCR sequencing and HLA analysis involved relatively few individuals.

The authors reverse transcribed roughly 0.5 to 1 ug RNA with random hexamers. TCR beta CDR3 was amplified by immunoSEQ covering 54 Vbeta and 13 Jbeta. TCRdb re-called the immunoSEQ multiplex PCR reads through MiXCR, storing one row per CDR3 protein. This sample has 130,000 to 150,000 distinct CDR3 sequences, with 94% found just once. This CDR3 is 14 amino acids long. The germline V gene encodes CDR1 SQVTM and CDR2 ANQGSEA. Trimming removed 1 base from V and 5 bases from J, with 12 bases in between. Regarding this clonotype: Its target is unknown.

In blood CD8+ and CD4+ T cells, TCR beta underwent sequencing. Controls matched for age and sex were healthy donors. The specimen was CD8+ T cells from PBMCs. This clonotype was sampled from a human donor in good health. The chain joins TRBV29-1 to TRBJ2-1; D might be TRBD2 (6 bases). In DNA form, the CDR3 reads TGCAGCGTTGAAGGCTTCGTAGCGGACAATGAGCAGTTCTTC. It is translated as CSVEGFVADNEQFF.